This entry describes one TCR beta chain. The data belong to a study of blood T cells in healthy people across ages. Using a J-beta primer mix together with a sample-barcoded 5' primer, a second PCR was run for roughly 7 to 11 cycles. TCRdb redid the calling of the 5' RACE reads with MiXCR, one entry per CDR3 protein. The sample comprises about 1.4 million distinct CDR3 sequences, approximately 59% of which are singletons, and under 8.5% rests with the top ten. The V gene lost 3 bases and the J gene lost 4 bases, with 12 bases spanning the gap. Germline CDR1 is DFQATT and CDR2 is SNEGSKA (reference sequence). There are 13 residues in the CDR3.

This clonotype was sampled from a young man in good health. This sequence joins TRBV20-1 and TRBJ1-2; D remains unclear. Sequenced material: blood. Here the CDR3 reads CSASTRPSYGYTF. CDR3 coding DNA: TGCAGTGCTAGTACCAGGCCCTCCTATGGCTACACCTTC.